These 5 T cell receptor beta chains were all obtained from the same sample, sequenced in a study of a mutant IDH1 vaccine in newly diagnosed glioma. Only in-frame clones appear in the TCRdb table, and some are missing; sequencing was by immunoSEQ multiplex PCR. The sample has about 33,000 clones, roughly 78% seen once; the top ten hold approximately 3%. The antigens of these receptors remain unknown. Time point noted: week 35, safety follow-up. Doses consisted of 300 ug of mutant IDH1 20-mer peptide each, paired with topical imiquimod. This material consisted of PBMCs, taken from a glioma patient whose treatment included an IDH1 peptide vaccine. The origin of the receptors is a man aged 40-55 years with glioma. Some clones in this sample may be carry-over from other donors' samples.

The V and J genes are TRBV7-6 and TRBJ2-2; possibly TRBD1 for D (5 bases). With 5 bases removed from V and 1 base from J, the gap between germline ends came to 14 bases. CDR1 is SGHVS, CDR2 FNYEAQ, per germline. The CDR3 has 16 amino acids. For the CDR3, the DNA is TGTGCCAGCAGCCCCCGGAACAGGTTGAACACCGGGGAGCTGTTTTTT. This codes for CASSPRNRLNTGELFF. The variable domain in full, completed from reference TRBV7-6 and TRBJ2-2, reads GAGVSQSPRYKVTKRGQDVALRCDPISGHVSLYWYRQALGQGPEFLTYFNYEAQQDKSGLPNDRFSAERPEGSISTLTIQRTEQRDSAMYRCASSPRNRLNTGELFFGEGSRLTVL.

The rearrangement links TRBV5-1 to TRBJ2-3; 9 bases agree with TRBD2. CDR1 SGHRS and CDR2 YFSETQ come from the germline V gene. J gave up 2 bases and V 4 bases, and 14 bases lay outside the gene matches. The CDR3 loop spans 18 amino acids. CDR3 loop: CASSPLRGGGLHTDTQYF. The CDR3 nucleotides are TGCGCCAGCAGCCCCCTACGCGGGGGGGGGCTTCACACAGATACGCAGTATTTT. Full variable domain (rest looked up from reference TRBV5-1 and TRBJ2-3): KAGVTQTPRYLIKTRGQQVTLSCSPISGHRSVSWYQQTPGQGLQFLFEYFSETQRNKGNFPGRFSGRQFSNSRSEMNVSTLELGDSALYLCASSPLRGGGLHTDTQYFGPGTRLTVL.

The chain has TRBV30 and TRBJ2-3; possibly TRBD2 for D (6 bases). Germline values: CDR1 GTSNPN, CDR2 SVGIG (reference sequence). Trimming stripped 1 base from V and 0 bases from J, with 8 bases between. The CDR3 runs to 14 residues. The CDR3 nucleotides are TGTGCCTGGAGTGGGGAGGTTAGCACAGATACGCAGTATTTT. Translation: CAWSGEVSTDTQYF.

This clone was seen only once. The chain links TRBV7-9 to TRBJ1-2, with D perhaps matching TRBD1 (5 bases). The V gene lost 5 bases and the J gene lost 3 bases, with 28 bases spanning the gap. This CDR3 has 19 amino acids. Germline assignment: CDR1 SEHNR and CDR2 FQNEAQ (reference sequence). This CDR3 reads CASSHPRGGGVERYYGYTF. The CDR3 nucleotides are TGTGCCAGCAGCCACCCCCGGGGCGGCGGGGTCGAAAGGTACTATGGCTACACCTTC.

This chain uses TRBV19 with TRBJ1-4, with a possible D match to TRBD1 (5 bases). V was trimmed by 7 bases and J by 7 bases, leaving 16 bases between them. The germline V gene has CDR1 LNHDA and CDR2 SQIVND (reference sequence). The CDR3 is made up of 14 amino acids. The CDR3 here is CASTQVYGAEKLFF. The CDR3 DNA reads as TGTGCCAGTACTCAGGTCTACGGGGCTGAAAAACTGTTTTTT.